These 9 T cell receptor beta chains came from one sample sequenced in a study of cytomegalovirus exposure and HLA in healthy donors. Primers for the PCR totalled 60 Vbeta and 13 Jbeta. Generated by immunoSEQ multiplex PCR, the TCRdb table keeps only in-frame clones and is missing some. The sample lists some 150,000 clones, roughly 73% occurring once. The sequencing input was PBMCs. These receptors were obtained from a female donor in good health and CMV-seronegative.

The chain recombines TRBV5-8 with TRBJ1-2; D gene uncertain. There are 13 residues in the CDR3. Germline CDR1 and CDR2: SGHTS and YDEGEE. Deletions cut 4 bases from V and 8 bases from J, with 15 bases between. CDR3 amino acids: CASSRGSGNGYTF. In nucleotides, the CDR3 is TGTGCCAGCAGCCGAGGATCGGGGAACGGCTACACCTTC.

The rearrangement joins TRBV5-1 to TRBJ1-2; 12 bases align to TRBD1. Germline V gives CDR1 SGHRS, CDR2 YFSETQ. Trimming cost V 3 bases and J 7 bases; bases outside gene matches: 4. This CDR3 contains 14 residues. The CDR3 spells CASSSGQGALGYTF. CDR3 in DNA: TGCGCCAGCAGCTCGGGACAGGGGGCGCTTGGCTACACCTTC.

The chain has TRBV7-8 and TRBJ2-3; 11 nucleotides line up with TRBD1. CDR3 length: 14 residues. The V and J ends lost 5 bases and 4 bases, in that order; junction bases with no gene match: 2. Germline assignment: CDR1 SGHVS and CDR2 FQNEAQ. Here the CDR3 reads CASSPGQGADTQYF. CDR3 sequence (DNA): TGTGCCAGCAGCCCGGGACAGGGGGCAGATACGCAGTATTTT.

The gene calls are TRBV28 and TRBJ2-3; tentatively, D is TRBD2 (6 bases). Trimming cost V 6 bases and J 3 bases, with 13 bases left between them. Looked up from germline, CDR1 is MDHEN and CDR2 is SYDVKM. The CDR3 is 14 amino acids. The CDR3 reads CASREEGWTDTQYF. The CDR3 nucleotides are TGTGCCAGCAGGGAGGAGGGATGGACAGATACGCAGTATTTT.

This rearrangement joins TRBV29-1 to TRBJ1-3, with D uncertain. V shed 3 bases and J shed 0 bases, with 9 bases lying between them. The CDR3 consists of 14 residues. Germline V lookup: CDR1 SQVTM, CDR2 ANQGSEA. The CDR3 here is CSVELSGSGNTIYF. In nucleotides, the CDR3 is TGCAGCGTTGAGTTATCGGGCTCTGGAAACACCATATATTTT.

The chain recombines TRBV5-1 with TRBJ1-4; D remains unclear. Trimming cost V 4 bases and J 6 bases, with 19 bases left between them. Germline assignment: CDR1 SGHRS and CDR2 YFSETQ. The CDR3 extends over 16 amino acids. This CDR3 is CASSRFNTGGDEKLFF. In nucleotides, the CDR3 is TGCGCCAGCAGCCGCTTCAACACCGGAGGCGATGAAAAACTGTTTTTT. The full variable domain, its missing parts supplied by reference TRBV5-1 and TRBJ1-4, is KAGVTQTPRYLIKTRGQQVTLSCSPISGHRSVSWYQQTPGQGLQFLFEYFSETQRNKGNFPGRFSGRQFSNSRSEMNVSTLELGDSALYLCASSRFNTGGDEKLFFGSGTQLSVL.

In this sample, this clone turned up a few times. The chain uses TRBV18 and TRBJ2-1, with 11 bases identical to TRBD2. The germline gives CDR1 KGHSH, CDR2 LQKENI. With V trimmed by 0 bases and J by 5 bases, 6 bases remained unmatched. CDR3 length equals 17 residues. The CDR3 DNA is TGTGCCAGCTCACCACCGGGTAGCGGGGGGGCCCACAATGAGCAGTTCTTC. It codes for CASSPPGSGGAHNEQFF.

The chain couples TRBV6-1 to TRBJ2-3, with 7 bases that match TRBD2. CDR3 length: 14 amino acids. V dropped 7 bases and J dropped 4; count of bases not matched to a gene: 8. Germline V gene lookup returns CDR1 MNHNS and CDR2 SASEGT. CDR3 in DNA: TGTGCCAGCAACGGACTAGTTGAGGCAGATACGCAGTATTTT. This translates into CASNGLVEADTQYF.

V usage is TRBV9 and J usage is TRBJ2-3, with TRBD2 identical over 9 bases. This CDR3 is 18 amino acids long. V shed 4 bases, J shed 2 bases, and the junction held 14 bases outside the gene matches. CDR1 and CDR2 (germline): SGDLS, YYNGEE. The CDR3 loop reads CASSPDIGLAGPTDTQYF. The CDR3 coding sequence is TGTGCCAGCAGCCCCGACATTGGGCTAGCGGGACCCACAGATACGCAGTATTTT.